This entry is about one TCR beta chain. Study processing details: Nucleated cell counts were estimated from reference gene primer amplification. Data came from immunoSEQ multiplex PCR; TCRdb stores just in-frame clones and leaves some out. Clone size and V and J calls were adopted from that table, with D and trimming inferred from the DNA. In the table there are about 270,000 clones, about nine tenths of which are singletons. Study members were between about 18 and 95 years old and lived in 24 US regions. This record belongs to a study of blood T cell repertoires in COVID-19. The wider study: From the United States, Italy and Spain came samples of acute and convalescent COVID-19.

The CDR3 is made up of 17 amino acids. Germline assignment: CDR1 SGHTA and CDR2 FQGNSA. The V and J ends lost 6 bases and 6 bases, in that order; junction bases with no gene match: 18. The sample was PBMCs or T cells enriched from blood (not recorded which). The chain combines TRBV7-2 with TRBJ2-5, with 8 bases matching TRBD1. This TCR came from a woman between 35 and 50 years old with acute COVID-19. The CDR3 here is CASSRLVSDRVGKTQYF. The CDR3, as DNA: TGTGCCAGCAGTCGTTTAGTATCGGACAGGGTTGGAAAGACCCAGTACTTC.